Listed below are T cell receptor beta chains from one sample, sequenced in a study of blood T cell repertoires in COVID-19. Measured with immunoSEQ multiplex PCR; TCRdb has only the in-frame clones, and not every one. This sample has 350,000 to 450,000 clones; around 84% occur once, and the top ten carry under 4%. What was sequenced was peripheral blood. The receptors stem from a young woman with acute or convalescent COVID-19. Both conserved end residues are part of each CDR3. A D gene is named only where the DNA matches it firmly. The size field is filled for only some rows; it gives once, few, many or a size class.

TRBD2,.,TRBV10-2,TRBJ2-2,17,CASSESSGGEYTGELFF,TGCGCCAGCAGTGAGTCTAGCGGGGGGGAGTACACCGGGGAGCTGTTTTTT
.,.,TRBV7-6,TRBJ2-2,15,CASSPTDTNTGELFF,TGTGCCAGCAGCCCTACAGACACCAACACCGGGGAGCTGTTTTTT
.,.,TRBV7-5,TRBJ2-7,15,CARSLGTETAYEQYF,TGTGCCAGAAGCTTAGGGACAGAGACAGCCTACGAGCAGTACTTC
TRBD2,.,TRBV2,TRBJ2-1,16,CASSQTTSGRNNEQFF,TGTGCCAGCAGTCAAACCACTAGCGGGAGAAACAATGAGCAGTTCTTC
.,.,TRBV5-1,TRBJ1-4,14,CASSLEGMNEKLFF,TGCGCCAGCAGCTTGGAGGGGATGAATGAAAAACTGTTTTTT
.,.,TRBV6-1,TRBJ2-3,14,CATLGGQTGDTQYF,TGTGCTACCCTAGGCGGGCAAACGGGGGATACGCAGTATTTT
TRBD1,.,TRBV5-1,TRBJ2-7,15,CASNPSGTGGYEQYF,TGCGCCAGCAACCCGTCCGGGACAGGGGGCTACGAGCAGTACTTC
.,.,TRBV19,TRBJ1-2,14,CASSIRLRGLGYTF,TGTGCCAGTAGTATCCGCCTACGCGGTCTTGGCTACACCTTC
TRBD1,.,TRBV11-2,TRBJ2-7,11,CASSYRDRVYF,TGTGCCAGCAGCTACCGGGACAGGGTGTACTTC
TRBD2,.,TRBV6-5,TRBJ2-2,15,CASSYAGANTGELFF,TGTGCCAGCAGTTACGCGGGGGCGAACACCGGGGAGCTGTTTTTT
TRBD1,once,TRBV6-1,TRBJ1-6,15,CASSEVTGDNSPLHF,TGTGCCAGCAGTGAAGTAACAGGGGATAATTCACCCCTCCACTTT
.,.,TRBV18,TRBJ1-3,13,CASSPDIGNTIYF,TGTGCCAGCTCACCAGACATTGGAAACACCATATATTTT
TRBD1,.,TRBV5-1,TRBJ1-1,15,CASSSTGDQNTEAFF,TGCGCCAGCAGCTCGACAGGGGATCAGAACACTGAAGCTTTCTTT
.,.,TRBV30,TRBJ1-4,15,CAWSPTTGIGEKLFF,TGTGCCTGGAGCCCGACAACAGGGATAGGAGAAAAACTGTTTTTT
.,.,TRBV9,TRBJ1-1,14,CASSEYGGPTEAFF,TGTGCCAGCAGCGAGTACGGGGGGCCCACTGAAGCTTTCTTT
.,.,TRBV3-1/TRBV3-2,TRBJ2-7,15,CASSPTGQSTYEQYF,TGTGCCAGCAGCCCGACAGGCCAGAGCACCTACGAGCAGTACTTC
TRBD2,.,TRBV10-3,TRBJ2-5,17,CAIKPNGGSGGTETQYF,TGTGCCATCAAGCCGAATGGTGGGAGCGGGGGCACGGAGACCCAGTACTTC
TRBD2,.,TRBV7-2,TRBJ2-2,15,CASSILGLAGGELFF,TGTGCCAGCAGCATCTTGGGACTAGCGGGCGGGGAGCTGTTTTTT
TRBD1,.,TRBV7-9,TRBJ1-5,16,CASSLASEQGIAPQHF,TGTGCCAGCAGCTTAGCGAGCGAACAGGGGATCGCGCCCCAGCATTTT
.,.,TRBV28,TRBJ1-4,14,CASSFTGFNEKLFF,TGTGCCAGCAGTTTTACAGGCTTTAATGAAAAACTGTTTTTT
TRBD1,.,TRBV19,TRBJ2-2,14,CASSAGGASGELFF,TGTGCCAGTTCGGCAGGGGGCGCCTCTGGGGAGCTGTTTTTT
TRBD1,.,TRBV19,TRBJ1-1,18,CASSMETGKWEINTEAFF,TGTGCCAGTAGTATGGAGACAGGGAAGTGGGAAATAAACACTGAAGCTTTCTTT
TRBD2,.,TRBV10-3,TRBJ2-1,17,CAISDTIAGGPYNEQFF,TGTGCCATCAGTGACACCATAGCGGGGGGGCCCTACAATGAGCAGTTCTTC
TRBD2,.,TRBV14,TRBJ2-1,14,CASSRSGTYNEQFF,TGTGCCAGCAGCCGTAGCGGGACCTACAATGAGCAGTTCTTC
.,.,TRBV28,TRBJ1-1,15,CASSLQGTPYTEAFF,TGTGCCAGCAGTTTACAAGGGACACCCTACACTGAAGCTTTCTTT
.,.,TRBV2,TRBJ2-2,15,CASSVGRGVTGELFF,TGTGCCAGCAGTGTAGGCAGGGGGGTGACCGGGGAGCTGTTTTTT
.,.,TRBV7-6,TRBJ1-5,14,CASSLGGWREPQHF,TGTGCCAGCAGCCTGGGGGGTTGGAGGGAGCCCCAGCATTTT
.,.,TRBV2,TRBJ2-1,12,CASSEYAAEQFF,TGTGCCAGCAGTGAATACGCGGCCGAGCAGTTCTTC
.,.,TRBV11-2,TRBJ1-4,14,CASSMTVFNEKLFF,TGTGCCAGCAGCATGACAGTATTTAATGAAAAACTGTTTTTT
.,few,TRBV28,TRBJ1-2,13,CASSNPGIYGYTF,TGTGCCAGCAGTAACCCAGGGATTTATGGCTACACCTTC
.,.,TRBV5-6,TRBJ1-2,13,CASSSARDYGYTF,TGTGCCAGCAGCTCCGCGCGAGACTATGGCTACACCTTC
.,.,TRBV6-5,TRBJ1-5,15,CASTQPQEGNQPQHF,TGTGCCAGCACCCAACCCCAGGAAGGCAATCAGCCCCAGCATTTT
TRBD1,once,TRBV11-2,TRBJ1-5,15,CASSGDREDNQPQHF,TGTGCCAGCAGCGGGGACAGGGAAGACAATCAGCCCCAGCATTTT
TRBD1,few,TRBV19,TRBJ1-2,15,CASTRDRFLGDGYTF,TGTGCCAGTACCCGGGACAGGTTCTTAGGAGATGGCTACACCTTC
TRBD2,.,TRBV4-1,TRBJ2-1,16,CASSQDRGRAYNEQFF,TGCGCCAGCAGCCAAGATCGCGGGAGGGCCTACAATGAGCAGTTCTTC
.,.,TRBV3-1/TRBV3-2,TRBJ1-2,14,CASSQPGLIYGYTF,TGTGCCAGCAGCCAGCCGGGACTCATCTATGGCTACACCTTC
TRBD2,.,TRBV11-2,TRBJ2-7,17,CASSLAIPRDYLYEQYF,TGTGCCAGCAGCTTAGCCATTCCGAGGGACTATTTATACGAGCAGTACTTC
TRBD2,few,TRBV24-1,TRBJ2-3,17,CATSDASRGAMGDTQYF,TGTGCCACCAGTGATGCCTCGCGGGGGGCAATGGGAGATACGCAGTATTTT
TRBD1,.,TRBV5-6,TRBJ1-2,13,CASSTGTVGGYTF,TGTGCCAGCAGCACCGGGACAGTAGGCGGCTACACCTTC
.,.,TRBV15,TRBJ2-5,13,CATRRQAEETQYF,TGTGCCACCAGACGACAGGCCGAAGAGACCCAGTACTTC
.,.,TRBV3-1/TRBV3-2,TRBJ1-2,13,CASRQSQGFRYTF,TGTGCCAGCAGGCAATCCCAGGGTTTTCGCTACACCTTC